These T cell receptor beta chains were read from a single sample in a study of CD8 T cells in ankylosing spondylitis. TCRdb fed the 5' RACE reads into MiXCR, producing one record per CDR3 protein. The sample records roughly 120,000 distinct CDR3 sequences, roughly an eighth being singletons. The sequencing sample was made of blood, either unsorted or a sorted T cell fraction (not recorded which). The receptors were gathered from a female donor with ankylosing spondylitis or in good health (not recorded which). CDR3s include the opening cysteine and the closing phenylalanine or tryptophan. The D gene is left open where the match is weak. Clone size is given for some rows only: seen once, a few or many times, or a class if the clone is expanded.

j_call	v_call	clone_size	d_call	cdr3_nt	cdr3_aa
TRBJ2-2	TRBV7-6	.	TRBD2	TGTGCCAGCAGCACAGGGACTAGCGGGACGACCGGGGAGCTGTTTTTT	CASSTGTSGTTGELFF
TRBJ2-1	TRBV12-3/TRBV12-4	many	.	TGTGCCAGCAGTTTAGGACAGGCTGTTGGTGAGCAGTTCTTC	CASSLGQAVGEQFF
TRBJ2-5	TRBV7-6	few	.	TGTGCCAGCAGCTTATCATTGACAGGCGTGGAAGAGACCCAGTACTTC	CASSLSLTGVEETQYF
TRBJ2-3	TRBV5-1	many	TRBD2	TGCGCCAGCAGCCCCCGACTAGCGGGAGAATACGCGCAGTATTTT	CASSPRLAGEYAQYF
TRBJ2-7	TRBV20-1	many	.	TGCAGTGCTAGAGGGAAGCTTTCCTACGAGCAGTACTTC	CSARGKLSYEQYF
TRBJ2-1	TRBV7-2	.	TRBD2	TGTGCCAGCAGCGCAAGCGGGACGTTGAATGAGCAGTTCTTC	CASSASGTLNEQFF
TRBJ2-4	TRBV12-3/TRBV12-4	.	TRBD2	TGTGCCAGCAGTTCGGCGGGAGTTGCCAAAAACATTCAGTACTTC	CASSSAGVAKNIQYF
TRBJ2-2	TRBV20-1	.	TRBD2	TGCAGTGCTAGTGAATTCGGCGGGGGGTTTAACACCGGGGAGCTGTTTTTT	CSASEFGGGFNTGELFF
TRBJ2-3	TRBV2	.	TRBD2	TGTGCCAGCAGTGAAGCTAACGCGGGAGGACGTGGGAAACCTAGCACAGATACGCAGTATTTT	CASSEANAGGRGKPSTDTQYF
TRBJ1-5	TRBV20-1	many	.	TGCAGTGCTAGTCGGGGCTCGCGCGTTCTGAATCAGCCCCAGCATTTT	CSASRGSRVLNQPQHF
TRBJ2-7	TRBV18	.	.	TGTGCCAGCTCCCCCGGTGCCTACGAGCAGTACTTC	CASSPGAYEQYF
TRBJ2-7	TRBV27	few	.	TGTGCCAGCAGCAGAATTCAACACTACGAGCAGTACTTC	CASSRIQHYEQYF
TRBJ2-2	TRBV7-2	.	.	TGTGCCAGCAGCTCCCTCGGGGGAAGGACCGGGGAGCTGTTTTTT	CASSSLGGRTGELFF
TRBJ2-7	TRBV7-2	many	TRBD2	TGTGCCAGCAGCTTATCCAGCGGGGGCTACGAGCAGTACTTC	CASSLSSGGYEQYF
TRBJ2-2	TRBV27	.	.	TGTGCCAGCAGCTTAGGACGGAACCGGGAGCTGTTTTTT	CASSLGRNRELFF
TRBJ2-5	TRBV20-1	.	.	TGCAGTGCGATGGATGGGGTCCTGGAGACCCAGTACTTC	CSAMDGVLETQYF
TRBJ1-6	TRBV4-1	.	.	TGCGCCAGCAGCCAAACCGACAGTTTTTCACCCCTCCACTTT	CASSQTDSFSPLHF
TRBJ2-2	TRBV12-3/TRBV12-4	few	TRBD1	TGTGCCAGCAGTTTATTGGTTGACAGGGCCGGGGAGCTGTTTTTT	CASSLLVDRAGELFF
TRBJ2-7	TRBV30	few	.	TGTGCCTGGAGTGTACTGAGGGCCGAGCAGTACTTC	CAWSVLRAEQYF
TRBJ2-1	TRBV6-5	few	.	TGTGCCAGCAGTTTGGGCGCAGCCCACAATGAGCAGTTCTTC	CASSLGAAHNEQFF
TRBJ2-2	TRBV12-2	.	.	TGTGCAAGTCGCTCCCTGACAGGGGGGTCCACCGGGGAGCTGTTTTTT	CASRSLTGGSTGELFF
TRBJ2-5	TRBV27	many	TRBD1	TGTGCCAGCAGCCCGGGACAGAATCAAGAGACCCAGTACTTC	CASSPGQNQETQYF
TRBJ1-5	TRBV6-1	few	.	TGTGCCAGCAGCCCCGGGCGGTGGGGCAATCAGCCCCAGCATTTT	CASSPGRWGNQPQHF
TRBJ2-3	TRBV5-1	few	TRBD2	TGCGCCAGCAGCTACGGGACTAGCGGAGGACCTACAGATACGCAGTATTTT	CASSYGTSGGPTDTQYF
TRBJ2-2	TRBV5-6	many	.	TGTGCCAGCAGCTCGACCGGGGAGCTGTTTTTT	CASSSTGELFF
TRBJ1-2	TRBV5-1	few	.	TGCGCCAGCAGCTTGGATGGGGGTACCTATGGCTACACCTTC	CASSLDGGTYGYTF
TRBJ2-7	TRBV20-1	.	.	TGCAGTGCAGTACAGGGCTACGAGCAGTACTTC	CSAVQGYEQYF